This TCR beta chain was recorded in a study of T cells expressing NK-cell markers. Turning to the study itself: Seven sequenced donors out of eight were HCMV-seropositive, one seronegative.

The authors made TCR beta cDNA libraries by 5'RACE template switching. This switching added a universal primer site and UMIs. TCRdb re-analyzed the 5' RACE reads; it lists each CDR3 protein once, without DNA. The table lists about 260,000 distinct CDR3 sequences. Details on this clonotype: Its specificity is not known.

Study-wide findings and caveats: For four donors, these clonotypes were likewise the leading ones in the CD3+CD56-NKG2C+ fraction.

Input material: blood T cells: a sorted CD56 or NKG2C T cell subset, CD4+ or CD8+ T cells, or bulk PBMC T cells (not recorded which). This receptor was identified in a woman between 18 and 70 years old in good health.

CDR3 residues: CASSVLSGTSLREQYF. V gene TRBV9 combines with J gene TRBJ2-7; TCRdb gives TRBD2 as the D gene, but with no DNA this cannot be confirmed. This CDR3 has 16 amino acids. From germline, CDR1 is SGDLS and CDR2 YYNGEE.